This T cell receptor (beta chain) came from a study of PD-1 blockade in classical Hodgkin lymphoma. CDR1 and CDR2 (germline): SGHTA, FQGNSA. After removal of 5 bases from V and 3 bases from J, the junction contained 8 bases not matched to a gene. The CDR3 length is 15 residues. Each and every patient relapsed after autologous stem cell transplantation, and patients got differing brentuximab vedotin exposure. Generated by immunoSEQ multiplex PCR, the TCRdb table keeps only in-frame clones and is missing some. The table lists 95,000 to 100,000 clones, roughly 89% of them singletons. This specimen consisted of peripheral blood mononuclear cells (PBMCs), obtained before the second cycle of nivolumab. The V call is TRBV7-2, the J call TRBJ1-2; 8 nucleotides align to TRBD1. This TCR derives from a human donor with classical Hodgkin lymphoma. As DNA, the CDR3 is TGTGCCAGCAGCAAAAGACAGGGGCCTGACTATGGCTACACCTTC. Protein sequence: CASSKRQGPDYGYTF.